The 30 T cell receptor beta chains below come from one sample, sequenced in a study of blood T cell repertoires in COVID-19. TCRdb's table, derived via immunoSEQ multiplex PCR, lists solely in-frame clones and lacks some. This table has some 250,000 clones, about 73% appearing once. Sequenced sample: peripheral blood. The receptor set was obtained from a woman older than 75 with acute or convalescent COVID-19.

V and J are TRBV7-2 and TRBJ1-2; the D is unclear. V gave up 1 base and J gave up 7 bases, with 13 bases separating them. This CDR3 is built from 14 residues. The germline CDR1 and CDR2 sequences are SGHTA and FQGNSA. The CDR3 DNA follows: TGTGCCAGCAGCTTAGGTGGAGGGCCGAGTGGCTACACCTTC. Translation gives CASSLGGGPSGYTF. The full variable domain, its missing parts supplied by reference TRBV7-2 and TRBJ1-2, is GAGVSQSPSNKVTEKGKDVELRCDPISGHTALYWYRQSLGQGLEFLIYFQGNSAPDKSGLPSDRFSAERTGGSVSTLTIQRTQQEDSAVYLCASSLGGGPSGYTFGSGTRLTVV.

V gene TRBV11-2 combines with J gene TRBJ2-3; D is perhaps TRBD1 (6 bases). Deletions cut 6 bases from V and 9 bases from J, with 16 bases between. The CDR3 runs to 13 residues. Germline CDR1 is SGHAT and CDR2 is FQNNGV. In DNA, the CDR3 is TGTGCCAGCAGACCTACAGGGTATAGGACGCAGTATTTT. Translated, it gives CASRPTGYRTQYF.

Only a few counts were recorded for this clone. The genes are TRBV5-1 and TRBJ2-7; a weak D match, TRBD1 (5 bases). Looked up from germline, CDR1 is SGHRS and CDR2 is YFSETQ. Trimming stripped 5 bases from V and 5 bases from J, with 17 bases between. The CDR3 has 14 amino acids. Here the CDR3 DNA reads TGCGCCAGCAGTCTCAGTAGGGGCAGAGACGAGCAGTACTTC. The encoded protein is CASSLSRGRDEQYF.

As concerns this clone: Other DNA sequences in the same sample also yield this CDR3. V and J are TRBV2 and TRBJ1-2, with D perhaps matching TRBD1 (5 bases). CDR1 and CDR2 from the germline V gene are SNHLY and FYNNEI. The CDR3 sequence is 13 residues long. V lost 3 bases to trimming and J lost 4 bases, with 9 bases between them. CDR3 bases: TGTGCCAGCAGTGACCAGGGTATCTATGGCTACACCTTC. Protein product: CASSDQGIYGYTF.

This chain joins TRBV9 and TRBJ1-2; 7 bases fit TRBD1. V gave up 2 bases and J gave up 2 bases; unmatched junction bases: 0. Germline V gene data show CDR1 as SGDLS and CDR2 as YYNGEE. The length of the CDR3 is 13 residues. The CDR3 coding sequence is TGTGCCAGCAGCGTGACAGGGAACTATGGCTACACCTTC. This codes for CASSVTGNYGYTF. Complete variable domain (other parts from reference TRBV9 and TRBJ1-2): DSGVTQTPKHLITATGQRVTLRCSPRSGDLSVYWYQQSLDQGLQFLIQYYNGEERAKGNILERFSAQQFPDLHSELNLSSLELGDSALYFCASSVTGNYGYTFGSGTRLTVV.

The chain joins TRBV7-9 to TRBJ1-1; D might be TRBD1 (5 bases). Germline CDR1 and CDR2: SEHNR and FQNEAQ (reference sequence). The CDR3 is made up of 14 amino acids. The germline V and J ends were trimmed by 2 bases and 2 bases, with 9 bases remaining between them. DNA of the CDR3: TGTGCCAGCAGCTTACAGGGTATAAACACTGAAGCTTTCTTT. It codes for CASSLQGINTEAFF.

The genes are TRBV7-9 and TRBJ2-2; 9 nucleotides align to TRBD1. Germline CDR1 is SEHNR and CDR2 is FQNEAQ (reference sequence). The ends lost 5 bases at V and 4 bases at J; junction bases unmatched: 5. The CDR3 runs 15 residues. This CDR3 reads CASSRQGDITGELFF. The CDR3 DNA reads as TGTGCCAGCAGCCGACAGGGGGATATCACCGGGGAGCTGTTTTTT.

The V gene is TRBV19, the J gene TRBJ2-7; tentative D call: TRBD1 (6 bases). Germline V gene lookup returns CDR1 LNHDA and CDR2 SQIVND (reference sequence). The CDR3 is 13 amino acids. The ends were cut back, 6 bases at V and 5 bases at J, with 14 bases in the middle. The CDR3 reads CASRATGLDEQYF. Here the CDR3 DNA reads TGTGCCAGTAGGGCTACAGGGCTAGACGAGCAGTACTTC.

The chain recombines TRBV5-1 with TRBJ1-4, with 7 nucleotides matching TRBD1. V gave up 2 bases and J gave up 8 bases; unmatched junction bases: 9. From germline, CDR1 is SGHRS and CDR2 YFSETQ. This CDR3 is 15 amino acids long. The CDR3 region has the DNA TGCGCCAGCAGCTTCACTGGACAGGAGGGAGAAAAACTGTTTTTT. Translated: CASSFTGQEGEKLFF.

The rearrangement joins TRBV18 to TRBJ1-2, with 7 bases lining up with TRBD1. The length of the CDR3 is 15 residues. The trim removed 4 bases at V and 4 bases at J, leaving 9 bases unmatched. Germline V lookup: CDR1 KGHSH, CDR2 LQKENI. The CDR3 DNA sequence: TGTGCCAGCTCACTGGGACAGCGGTCTCTCTATGGCTACACCTTC. Encoded protein: CASSLGQRSLYGYTF.

Only one count was recorded for this clone. V usage is TRBV5-1 and J usage is TRBJ1-4; D perhaps matches TRBD1 (6 bases). The ends were cut back, 4 bases at V and 4 bases at J, with 20 bases in the middle. Per germline, CDR1 SGHRS and CDR2 YFSETQ. The CDR3 covers 17 residues. CDR3 bases: TGCGCCAGCAGCGGGGAGTCCGGGACAAACATTAATGAAAAACTGTTTTTT. It codes for CASSGESGTNINEKLFF. The variable domain in full, with the rest retrieved from reference TRBV5-1 and TRBJ1-4, is KAGVTQTPRYLIKTRGQQVTLSCSPISGHRSVSWYQQTPGQGLQFLFEYFSETQRNKGNFPGRFSGRQFSNSRSEMNVSTLELGDSALYLCASSGESGTNINEKLFFGSGTQLSVL.

V usage is TRBV28 and J usage is TRBJ1-5; the match to TRBD1 covers 7 bases. Germline assignment: CDR1 MDHEN and CDR2 SYDVKM. V was pared by 11 bases and J by 3 bases, with 13 bases of the junction left unmatched. The length of the CDR3 is 15 residues. The CDR3 bases are TGTGCCGGAGACGCAGGGGGGCGCTTCAATCAGCCCCAGCATTTT. Amino acid sequence: CAGDAGGRFNQPQHF.

The genes are TRBV19 and TRBJ1-2; 8 bases agree with TRBD1. Germline-derived CDR1 and CDR2 are LNHDA and SQIVND (reference sequence). CDR3 length: 14 amino acids. Trimming took 3 bases from V and 4 from J; bases not matched to a gene: 4. The CDR3 DNA sequence: TGTGCCAGTAGTATGACAGGGGCTGGCTATGGCTACACCTTC. Its protein is CASSMTGAGYGYTF.

This clone appeared a single time. CDR3 nucleotide sequence: TGTGCCAGCAGCTTGGGAGGGAGGGAGACCATTCAGTACTTC. Translating gives CASSLGGRETIQYF. The rearrangement uses TRBV7-6 and TRBJ2-4; 7 bases match TRBD2. The germline CDR1 and CDR2 sequences are SGHVS and FNYEAQ. Germline trimming cut 3 bases from V and 9 bases from J; bases unmatched to any gene: 8. The CDR3 loop spans 14 amino acids.

This clone was observed at least ten times. Distinct nucleotide sequences in the sample also encode this CDR3. The chain is built from TRBV3-1 (or the pseudogene TRBV3-2) and TRBJ1-5, with a possible D match to TRBD1 (6 bases). CDR1 is LGHDT, CDR2 YNNKEL, per germline (reference sequence). Trimming shortened V by 1 base and J by 6 bases, and 7 bases separated the two germline ends. The CDR3 is 13 amino acids. In DNA, the CDR3 is TGTGCCAGCAGCCAAGGAGGGGGTCAGCCCCAGCATTTT. Its translation is CASSQGGGQPQHF.

This chain joins TRBV6-5 and TRBJ1-1; D unclear. V was clipped by 0 bases and J by 0 bases, with 8 bases between them. The CDR3 runs to 15 residues. Germline V lookup: CDR1 MNHEY, CDR2 SVGAGI. This CDR3 is CASSYSRSLNTEAFF. Written as DNA, the CDR3 is TGTGCCAGCAGTTACTCACGGAGCCTGAACACTGAAGCTTTCTTT.

V and J are TRBV9 and TRBJ1-2; the D is unclear. Germline CDR1 SGDLS, CDR2 YYNGEE. The CDR3 has 14 residues. V lost 0 bases and J lost 2, with 8 bases in between. CDR3 sequence: CASSVGAQNYGYTF. The CDR3 DNA sequence: TGTGCCAGCAGCGTAGGGGCCCAAAACTATGGCTACACCTTC.

V usage is TRBV7-2 and J usage is TRBJ2-7, with TRBD2 matching over 7 bases. Unmatched junction bases numbered 6, after V lost 5 bases and J lost 2 bases. This CDR3 comprises 14 residues. CDR1 is SGHTA, CDR2 FQGNSA, per germline. DNA for the CDR3: TGTGCCAGCAGCCCGTCTAGCGGACCCTACGAGCAGTACTTC. Translation gives CASSPSSGPYEQYF.

This clone was seen more than once but under ten times. The chain combines TRBV7-2 with TRBJ1-1; perhaps TRBD1 as D (6 bases). Trimming shortened V by 3 bases and J by 4 bases, and 9 bases separated the two germline ends. This CDR3 is 13 amino acids long. The germline V gene encodes CDR1 SGHTA and CDR2 FQGNSA. CDR3 nucleotide sequence: TGTGCCAGCAGCTTTTCGACAGGCACTGAAGCTTTCTTT. This gives the protein CASSFSTGTEAFF.

The chain is built from TRBV5-6 and TRBJ1-5, with TRBD1 identical over 7 bases. Germline CDR1 SGHDT, CDR2 YYEEEE. V lost 3 bases to trimming and J lost 7 bases; unmatched junction nucleotides: 4. This CDR3 region has 13 residues. The CDR3 region has the DNA TGTGCCAGCAGCTGGGGGACAGCCCAGCCCCAGCATTTT. Translation gives CASSWGTAQPQHF. Full variable domain (remainder filled in from reference TRBV5-6 and TRBJ1-5): DAGVTQSPTHLIKTRGQQVTLRCSPKSGHDTVSWYQQALGQGPQFIFQYYEEEERQRGNFPDRFSGHQFPNYSSELNVNALLLGDSALYLCASSWGTAQPQHFGDGTRLSIL.

This sequence joins TRBV3-1 (or the pseudogene TRBV3-2) and TRBJ2-1, with 8 nucleotides matching TRBD1. Looked up from germline, CDR1 is LGHDT and CDR2 is YNNKEL (reference sequence). After removal of 4 bases from V and 1 base from J, the junction contained 3 bases not matched to a gene. The CDR3 extends over 15 amino acids. The CDR3 loop reads CASSRDRWSYNEQFF. As DNA, the CDR3 is TGTGCCAGCAGCCGGGACAGGTGGTCCTACAATGAGCAGTTCTTC.

A note on this clone: Within the sample, other DNA sequences also encode this same CDR3. The chain employs TRBV6-5 and TRBJ1-3; a weak D match, TRBD1 (5 bases). V was cut by 3 bases and J by 0 bases, with 12 bases left in between. CDR3 length: 16 residues. Germline lookup yields CDR1 MNHEY and CDR2 SVGAGI. The CDR3 sequence is CASSYSQGDSGNTIYF. DNA of the CDR3: TGTGCCAGCAGTTATTCCCAGGGTGACTCTGGAAACACCATATATTTT.

The chain uses TRBV29-1 and TRBJ1-5; TRBD1 is a possible D gene (5 bases). The CDR3 extends over 13 amino acids. Trimming pared 6 bases from V and 4 bases from J, leaving 13 bases between. Germline V gene lookup returns CDR1 SQVTM and CDR2 ANQGSEA. Here the CDR3 reads CSVRDSPNQPQHF. CDR3 nucleotides: TGCAGCGTGAGAGACAGCCCAAATCAGCCCCAGCATTTT.

This clone was seen just once. The gene calls are TRBV27 and TRBJ1-5, with D possibly being TRBD1 (5 bases). The V gene lost 4 bases and the J gene lost 2 bases, with 15 bases spanning the gap. The CDR3 has 16 amino acids. The V gene's germline CDR1 is MNHEY and CDR2 SMNVEV (reference sequence). CDR3 in DNA: TGTGCCAGCAGTTCCCACCAGGGTTGGGGCAATCAGCCCCAGCATTTT. It encodes CASSSHQGWGNQPQHF.

The V and J genes are TRBV5-4 and TRBJ1-4; no clear D. The ends were cut back, 0 bases at V and 2 bases at J, with 11 bases in the middle. Germline CDR1 and CDR2: SGHNT and YYREEE (reference sequence). The CDR3 consists of 16 residues. The CDR3 DNA follows: TGTGCCAGCAGCTTGGGCGCGGCTAACACTAATGAAAAACTGTTTTTT. Translation: CASSLGAANTNEKLFF.

V usage is TRBV7-9 and J usage is TRBJ1-6; D not resolved. CDR1 SEHNR and CDR2 FQNEAQ come from the germline V gene (reference sequence). The CDR3 length is 14 residues. Trimming stripped 0 bases from V and 6 bases from J, with 6 bases between. CDR3 loop: CASSLAAGNSPLHF. As DNA, the CDR3 is TGTGCCAGCAGCTTAGCTGCGGGTAATTCACCCCTCCACTTT.

The rearrangement uses TRBV3-1 (or the pseudogene TRBV3-2) and TRBJ1-4; D is ambiguous. V gave up 4 bases and J gave up 0 bases, with 9 bases separating them. The CDR3 is 15 residues long. Germline CDR1 is LGHDT and CDR2 is YNNKEL (reference sequence). CDR3 nucleotide sequence: TGTGCCAGCAGCCGAAACAGTGCAACTAATGAAAAACTGTTTTTT. Encoded protein: CASSRNSATNEKLFF.

The rearrangement uses TRBV21-1 and TRBJ1-4. TRBV21-1 is an annotated pseudogene. The CDR3 has 16 amino acids. CDR3 in amino acids: CASSKVGRSPNEKLFF. The DNA for the CDR3 is TGTGCCAGCAGCAAAGTAGGCCGGAGTCCTAATGAAAAACTGTTTTTT.

The table lists this clone with a few counts. V gene TRBV13 combines with J gene TRBJ1-3; no firm D call. V was shortened by 6 bases and J by 0 bases, with 12 bases between the two germline ends. This CDR3 has 15 amino acids. Germline V gene sequence: CDR1 PRHDT, CDR2 FYEKMQ (reference sequence). The CDR3 sequence is CASSSRRSSGNTIYF. DNA of the CDR3: TGTGCCAGCAGTTCCCGACGGAGCTCTGGAAACACCATATATTTT.

V gene TRBV7-9 combines with J gene TRBJ2-7, with TRBD1 identical over 9 bases. With 6 bases clipped from V and 5 bases from J, the junction kept 2 bases outside the gene matches. The CDR3 is made up of 12 amino acids. Per the germline V gene, CDR1 is SEHNR and CDR2 is FQNEAQ (reference sequence). CDR3 DNA: TGTGCCAGCAGTTGGGACAGGGACGAGCAGTACTTC. Encoded protein: CASSWDRDEQYF.